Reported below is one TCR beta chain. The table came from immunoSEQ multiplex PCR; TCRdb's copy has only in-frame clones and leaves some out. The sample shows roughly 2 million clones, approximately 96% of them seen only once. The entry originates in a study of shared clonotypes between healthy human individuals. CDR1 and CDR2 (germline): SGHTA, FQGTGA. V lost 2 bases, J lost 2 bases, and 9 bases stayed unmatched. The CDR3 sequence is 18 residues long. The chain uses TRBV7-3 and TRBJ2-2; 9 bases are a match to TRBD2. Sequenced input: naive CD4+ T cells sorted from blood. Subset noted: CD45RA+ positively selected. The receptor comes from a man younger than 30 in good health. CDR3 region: CASSLSGIAGANTGELFF. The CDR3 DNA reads TGTGCCAGCAGCTTATCCGGGATAGCGGGGGCTAACACCGGGGAGCTGTTTTTT.